This T cell receptor (beta chain) was obtained from a study of shared clonotypes between healthy human individuals. Study in general: Each donor's CD4 naive and CD4 memory cells filled three plates apiece, CD8 naive two, and CD8 memory one.

Study-wide results and caveats: Sampling covered blood only; tissue repertoires likely differ.

Positive CCR7 selection of CD45RO-negative cells yielded the naive CD8 cells, and terminally differentiated effector memory CD45RA+ cells were excluded. About this clone itself: Its antigen is currently unknown.

As originally analysed: Junction-only sequences produced by ImmunoSEQ had no quality scores, so filtering differed. Profiled with immunoSEQ multiplex PCR; TCRdb holds only in-frame clones, not every one. D and trimming were read from the DNA, whereas the V and J calls and clone size are those reported in that table. The sample has about 2,200,000 clones, about 92% seen once. The TCR comes from a man aged 18 to 30 in good health. Some clones in this sample may be carry-over from other donors' samples. Sequencing was carried out using naive CD8+ T cells from PBMCs.

The CDR3 loop reads CASINRLAGTYEQYF. The CDR3 DNA reads as TGTGCCAGCATTAACCGACTAGCGGGGACCTACGAGCAGTACTTC. The chain is built from TRBV28 and TRBJ2-7; TRBD2 agrees at 11 bases. V dropped 7 bases and J dropped 2; count of bases not matched to a gene: 7. The germline V gene encodes CDR1 MDHEN and CDR2 SYDVKM. This CDR3 has 15 residues.